The sequence of this TCR beta chain was determined in a study of CD8 T cells in ankylosing spondylitis. Study conclusions and caveats: Certain motif variants had earlier appeared in reactive arthritis synovial fluid and blood. Within matched ankylosing spondylitis synovial fluid, disease-linked clones were reportedly significantly enriched. A TCR beta motif of fewer than ten highly homologous variants appeared characteristic of ankylosing spondylitis blood.

By quantitative 5'-RACE with molecular barcodes, the TCR beta libraries were made. TCRdb itself ran the 5' RACE reads through MiXCR, one entry per CDR3 protein. This sample carries approximately 550,000 distinct CDR3 sequences, roughly 13% of them seen once, and the ten largest clones take nearly 7%. From germline, CDR1 is SNHLY and CDR2 FYNNEI. This CDR3 spans 15 amino acids. After removal of 4 bases from V and 4 bases from J, the junction contained 5 bases not matched to a gene. Notes on this clonotype: Its antigen is undetermined.

The source of this sequence is a male donor with ankylosing spondylitis. V usage is TRBV2 and J usage is TRBJ2-1, with 9 bases lining up with TRBD1. The material sequenced was blood, either unsorted or a sorted T cell fraction (not recorded which). The CDR3 here is CASSGPGQGYNEQFF. CDR3 coding DNA: TGTGCCAGCAGTGGACCGGGACAGGGATACAATGAGCAGTTCTTC.